Presented here are 30 T cell receptor beta chains from one specimen sequenced in a study of T cells in women clearing cervical HPV infection (dated by TCRdb to between 2018 and 2020). Preparation of the library involved the immunoSEQ multiplex PCR assay. This is the immuneACCESS table as TCRdb keeps it, with only in-frame sequences that have V and J called. A part of the clones is gone; compared with another copy, unresolved V genes explain less than half, and the rest is unexplained. This specimen's table enumerates fewer than 40,000 clones. The ten largest clones capture 5% to 7.5% of the sample. The sample consisted of blood buffy coat. These receptors were obtained from a woman aged 18-70 years with a cervical HPV16 infection that either progressed to CIN3+ or cleared (not recorded which).

As for this clone: From the germline J gene comes the end of the CDR3, since the read stops 3 residues before it. The V call is TRBV18, the J call TRBJ2-7, with D possibly being TRBD2 (5 bases). Between the trimmed V and J ends, which lost 3 bases and 5 bases, there was a span of 11 bases. In germline, CDR1 is KGHSH, CDR2 LQKENI. The CDR3 is made up of 13 amino acids. The part of the CDR3 DNA that was read is TGTGCCAGCTCACCGAGGGTCGGTAACGAG. Translating it yields CASSPRVGNE. The complete CDR3 protein is CASSPRVGNEQYF.

In the case of this clone: Coverage ceases 3 residues before the CDR3 finishes, and the germline J gene fills in the end. J is TRBJ1-1 and V is TRBV18, with unresolved D. The CDR3 has 15 residues. Deletions cut 2 bases from V and 4 bases from J, with 14 bases between. The V gene's germline CDR1 is KGHSH and CDR2 LQKENI. The CDR3 sequence: CASSPRRETGTEAFF. The sequenced part of the CDR3 DNA is TGTGCCAGCTCACCAAGGCGGGAGACTGGCACTGAA.

As regards this clone: The read falls 3 residues short of the CDR3 end, and the missing part is taken from the germline J gene. The rearrangement links TRBV5-4 to TRBJ1-1; D remains unclear. The CDR3 consists of 13 residues. Germline assignment: CDR1 SGHNT and CDR2 YYREEE (reference sequence). V was cut by 6 bases and J by 1 base, with 10 bases left in between. The CDR3 is CASKAWQNTEAFF. CDR3 DNA, as far as it was read: TGTGCCAGCAAAGCGTGGCAGAACACTGAA.

On this clone: The CDR3 extends 3 residues past the end of the read, so its final part is completed from the germline J gene. This chain joins TRBV28 and TRBJ2-7; TRBD1 aligns across 7 bases. V lost 3 bases to trimming and J lost 5 bases; unmatched junction nucleotides: 7. Germline V lookup: CDR1 MDHEN, CDR2 SYDVKM. The CDR3 is 14 amino acids. CDR3 in amino acids: CASSLGDRSHEQYF. CDR3 DNA (partial): TGTGCCAGCAGTTTGGGGGACAGATCACACGAG.

Comments on this clone: From the germline J gene comes the end of the CDR3, since the read stops 3 residues before it. The rearrangement uses TRBV20-1 and TRBJ2-7, with D unclear. The CDR3 length is 14 residues. CDR1 DFQATT and CDR2 SNEGSKA come from the germline V gene (reference sequence). The V gene lost 0 bases and the J gene lost 3 bases, with 12 bases spanning the gap. The part of the CDR3 DNA that was read is TGCAGTGCTAGAGATCTAGTGAGTGACTACGAG. It specifies CSARDLVSDYE. The CDR3, in full, reads CSARDLVSDYEQYF.

A remark on this clone: With the read ending 3 residues before the CDR3 end, the germline J gene is used to fill in that end. This chain connects TRBV2 to TRBJ1-1; the D gene is possibly TRBD1 (6 bases). V was cut by 3 bases and J by 0 bases, with 11 bases left in between. The CDR3 loop spans 15 amino acids. Germline loops: CDR1 SNHLY, CDR2 FYNNEI. The CDR3 spells CASSEGQGLNTEAFF. The CDR3 DNA, read in part, is TGTGCCAGCAGTGAGGGCCAGGGGTTGAACACTGAA.

About this clone: With the read ending 3 residues before the CDR3 end, the germline J gene is used to fill in that end. The rearrangement joins TRBV7-2 to TRBJ1-1, with TRBD1 as a possible D gene (5 bases). The CDR3 covers 11 residues. Per germline, CDR1 SGHTA and CDR2 FQGNSA. The CDR3 loop reads CASSPDREAFF. The CDR3 DNA, read in part, is TGTGCCAGCAGCCCTGACAGAGAA.

CDR3 DNA, as far as it was read: TGTGCCAGCAGCCGAAACAGGGGTGGATCACCC. Translated, it gives CASSRNRGGSP. The whole CDR3 protein is CASSRNRGGSPLHF. This chain links TRBV5-6 with TRBJ1-6; 7 bases map to TRBD1. The missing CDR3 end, 3 residues past where the read stops, is filled in from the germline J gene. The germline V gene has CDR1 SGHDT and CDR2 YYEEEE. This CDR3 spans 14 amino acids. The V and J ends lost 4 bases and 10 bases, in that order; junction bases with no gene match: 8.

Note on this clone: The read terminates 3 residues before the CDR3 end, so the remaining end is supplied by the germline J gene. This rearrangement joins TRBV29-1 to TRBJ1-2, with TRBD1 matching over 9 bases. This CDR3 contains 14 residues. J lost 6 bases, V lost 1 base, and 6 bases had no gene match. Looked up from germline, CDR1 is SQVTM and CDR2 is ANQGSEA. The CDR3 bases that were read are TGCAGCGTTGAAGTTGGACAGGGGTTCAATGGC. Its translation is CSVEVGQGFNG. In full, the CDR3 is CSVEVGQGFNGYTF.

A word on this clone: Read coverage stops 3 residues before the CDR3 terminus; the germline J gene supplies the remainder. The genes are TRBV5-1 and TRBJ2-7; weak D call: TRBD1 (6 bases). The CDR3 has 17 amino acids. From germline, CDR1 is SGHRS and CDR2 YFSETQ. With 2 bases removed from V and 2 bases from J, the gap between germline ends came to 20 bases. CDR3 in amino acids: CASSLTPGTNIPYEQYF. The sequenced CDR3 bases are TGCGCCAGCAGCTTAACTCCGGGGACAAACATTCCCTACGAG.

The CDR3 DNA, read in part, is TGTGCCAGCTCACAGGGGTCTAACACTGAA. It translates to CASSQGSNTE. The complete CDR3 reads CASSQGSNTEAFF. The chain recombines TRBV2 with TRBJ1-1; 7 nucleotides align to TRBD1. The read ends 3 residues before the CDR3 terminus; that terminus is restored from the germline J gene. The CDR3 extends over 13 amino acids. With 8 bases clipped from V and 2 bases from J, the junction kept 5 bases outside the gene matches. Germline CDR1 SNHLY, CDR2 FYNNEI.

About this clone itself: Read sequence stops 3 residues before the CDR3 end, and the germline J gene provides the missing end. V is TRBV19 and J is TRBJ2-1, with TRBD2 identical over 7 bases. V lost 6 bases to trimming and J lost 4 bases; unmatched junction nucleotides: 9. This CDR3 is 15 amino acids long. The germline V gene has CDR1 LNHDA and CDR2 SQIVND (reference sequence). The CDR3 reads CASRGTGGFYNEQFF. The CDR3 bases that were read are TGTGCCAGTAGAGGTACGGGGGGATTTTACAATGAG.

Comment on this clone: Coverage ceases 3 residues before the CDR3 finishes, and the germline J gene fills in the end. This rearrangement joins TRBV18 to TRBJ2-4; 12 bases match TRBD2. Germline V gene lookup returns CDR1 KGHSH and CDR2 LQKENI. With 5 bases clipped from V and 0 bases from J, the junction kept 5 bases outside the gene matches. The CDR3 extends over 17 amino acids. The CDR3 DNA, read in part, is TGTGCCAGCTCAACGGCTAGCGGGGGGGCAGCCAAAAACATT. Translated: CASSTASGGAAKNI. The complete CDR3 protein is CASSTASGGAAKNIQYF.

Worth noting for this clone: The sequence runs out 3 residues before the end of the CDR3; the remainder is reconstructed from the germline J gene. This chain connects TRBV27 to TRBJ2-2; D might be TRBD1 (5 bases). This CDR3 contains 14 residues. Trimming left V 6 bases short and J 2 bases short, with 10 bases between. The germline V gene encodes CDR1 MNHEY and CDR2 SMNVEV (reference sequence). The sequenced part of the CDR3 DNA is TGTGCCAGCAGGTTGACAGAAAACACCGGGGAG. Residues: CASRLTENTGE. The complete CDR3 sequence is CASRLTENTGELFF.

Comments on this clone: The read finishes 3 residues shy of the CDR3 end, and the germline J gene is used to complete it. J is TRBJ1-3 and V is TRBV2; a weak D match, TRBD1 (6 bases). CDR3 size: 15 residues. Germline CDR1 reads SNHLY; CDR2 reads FYNNEI. With 6 bases removed from V and 2 bases from J, the gap between germline ends came to 14 bases. This chain's CDR3 is CASSPPGDAGNTIYF. CDR3 bases read: TGTGCCAGCAGCCCGCCAGGGGATGCTGGAAACACC.

A remark on this clone: The read gets to within 3 residues of the CDR3 end, and the germline J gene fills in the rest. The chain couples TRBV19 to TRBJ2-1, with 11 positions matching TRBD1. In germline, CDR1 is LNHDA, CDR2 SQIVND (reference sequence). The CDR3 consists of 16 residues. The J segment lost 5 bases and the V segment lost 3 bases, leaving 6 bases of the junction unmatched. CDR3 DNA (partial): TGTGCCAGTAGTATGGTGGACAGGGGGCGACACAATGAG. As protein: CASSMVDRGRHNE. In full, the CDR3 is CASSMVDRGRHNEQFF.

Comments on this clone: The missing CDR3 end, 3 residues past where the read stops, is filled in from the germline J gene. J is TRBJ2-5 and V is TRBV5-1; D may be TRBD2 (6 bases). The CDR3 contains 14 residues. Germline V gene data show CDR1 as SGHRS and CDR2 as YFSETQ. V was pared by 1 base and J by 5 bases, with 12 bases between. Incomplete CDR3 DNA: TGCGCCAGCAGCTTGACTAGTCGGGGGGAGACC. It codes for CASSLTSRGET. The whole CDR3 protein reads CASSLTSRGETQYF.

CDR3 residues: CASRRGQDQPQHF. The part of the CDR3 DNA that was read is TGCGCCAGCAGGCGGGGACAGGATCAGCCC. J is TRBJ1-5 and V is TRBV10-2; 8 positions agree with TRBD1. The read falls 3 residues short of the CDR3 end, and the missing part is taken from the germline J gene. Trimming removed 6 bases from V and 5 bases from J; junction bases left unmatched: 3. Germline lookup yields CDR1 WSHSY and CDR2 SAAADI. This CDR3 region has 13 residues.

A note on this clone: The sequence runs out 3 residues before the end of the CDR3; the remainder is reconstructed from the germline J gene. This chain joins TRBV6-2 or TRBV6-3 and TRBJ2-7; 8 bases match TRBD2. Germline V gives CDR1 MNHEY, CDR2 SVGEGT. V shed 7 bases, J shed 4 bases, and the junction held 9 bases outside the gene matches. The CDR3 contains 14 residues. The part of the CDR3 DNA that was read is TGTGCCAGCAATCCGGGAGGGGTCGGTTACGAG. Translated: CASNPGGVGYE. The CDR3 in full is CASNPGGVGYEQYF.

The CDR3 bases that were read are TGTGCCAGCAGCTTAGCGTCAGTACAGGGAGATGGC. Translated: CASSLASVQGDG. In full, the CDR3 is CASSLASVQGDGYTF. This chain links TRBV7-6 with TRBJ1-2, with D maybe TRBD1 (6 bases). The read falls 3 residues short of the CDR3 end, and the missing part is taken from the germline J gene. This CDR3 contains 15 residues. Deletions cut 0 bases from V and 6 bases from J, with 14 bases between. Looked up from germline, CDR1 is SGHVS and CDR2 is FNYEAQ.

Details on this clone: The read terminates 3 residues ahead of where the CDR3 ends, so the germline J gene completes it. The rearrangement joins TRBV6-1 to TRBJ2-3; 10 positions match TRBD2. Germline V gene sequence: CDR1 MNHNS, CDR2 SASEGT. J was trimmed by 4 bases and V by 4 bases; bases with no gene match: 5. The CDR3 is 15 amino acids. Partial CDR3 DNA: TGTGCCAGCAGTGGCCCAGCGGGGGGGCCAGATACG. Protein: CASSGPAGGPDT. The entire CDR3 protein reads CASSGPAGGPDTQYF.

For this clone: Coverage ceases 3 residues before the CDR3 finishes, and the germline J gene fills in the end. The chain employs TRBV13 and TRBJ2-1; TRBD2 aligns across 16 bases. The CDR3 runs to 20 residues. CDR1 and CDR2 (germline): PRHDT, FYEKMQ (reference sequence). With V trimmed by 4 bases and J by 0 bases, 9 bases remained unmatched. This CDR3 is CASSYPGTSGGALSYNEQFF. The sequenced part of the CDR3 DNA is TGTGCCAGCAGCTACCCCGGGACTAGCGGGGGGGCCCTCTCCTACAATGAG.

As to this clone: The CDR3 end is not reached by the read, which stops 3 residues before it; the germline J gene fills it in. This chain connects TRBV6-2 or TRBV6-3 to TRBJ2-3; tentatively, D is TRBD2 (6 bases). The germline V and J ends were trimmed by 5 bases and 6 bases, with 15 bases remaining between them. The CDR3 runs to 14 residues. CDR1 and CDR2 (germline): MNHEY, SVGEGT. The sequenced part of the CDR3 DNA is TGTGCCAGCAGTCCCGGGACTCCCCCGGATACG. Its protein is CASSPGTPPDT. The entire CDR3 protein reads CASSPGTPPDTQYF.

A note on this clone: The CDR3 goes on 3 residues after the read ends, and that part is filled in from the germline J gene. The chain couples TRBV19 to TRBJ2-7, with D perhaps TRBD1 (6 bases). The CDR3 totals 15 residues. The germline V gene has CDR1 LNHDA and CDR2 SQIVND (reference sequence). Trimming took off 3 bases at V and 3 bases at J, with 15 bases between the two ends. CDR3 bases read: TGTGCCAGTAGTATTCCGGGGACAAGGGGCTACGAG. Residues: CASSIPGTRGYE. The CDR3 reads in full as CASSIPGTRGYEQYF.

Incomplete CDR3 DNA: TGTGCCAGCAGCTCCTCCGGGGGGAGCCCCTACGAG. Its translation: CASSSSGGSPYE. The full CDR3 protein is CASSSSGGSPYEQYF. This rearrangement joins TRBV5-6 to TRBJ2-7, with 7 bases that match TRBD2. The read comes to an end 3 residues before the CDR3 does, leaving the germline J gene to fill in the end. V lost 3 bases, J lost 2 bases, and 8 bases stayed unmatched. Germline CDR1 is SGHDT and CDR2 is YYEEEE. This CDR3 comprises 15 residues.

Concerning this clone: The read ends 3 residues shy of where the CDR3 ends; the end is completed using the germline J gene. J is TRBJ2-2 and V is TRBV2; possibly TRBD2 for D (6 bases). The CDR3 runs to 14 residues. Looked up from germline, CDR1 is SNHLY and CDR2 is FYNNEI. CDR3 protein: CASSEARGGTKLFF. The part of the CDR3 DNA that was read is TGTGCCAGCAGTGAAGCGAGGGGAGGAACGAAG.

CDR3 bases read: TGCGCCAGCAGCCAAGCACAGGGGGGGACATACGAG. Its translation is CASSQAQGGTYE. The entire CDR3 reads CASSQAQGGTYEQYF. The chain couples TRBV4-1 to TRBJ2-7; D possibly corresponds to TRBD1 (8 bases). The sequence runs out 3 residues before the end of the CDR3; the remainder is reconstructed from the germline J gene. The length of the CDR3 is 15 residues. Germline-derived CDR1 and CDR2 are MGHRA and YSYEKL. Trimming left V 1 base short and J 4 bases short, with 14 bases between.

For this clone: The read halts 3 residues ahead of the CDR3 end, with the missing end drawn from the germline J gene. The J gene is TRBJ2-3, the V gene TRBV6-4, with D maybe TRBD2 (6 bases). The germline V and J ends were trimmed by 5 bases and 1 base, with 7 bases remaining between them. Germline values: CDR1 MRHNA, CDR2 SNTAGT. The CDR3 covers 13 residues. CDR3 loop: CASSPSGTDTQYF. CDR3 bases read: TGTGCCAGCAGTCCTAGCGGCACAGATACG.

CDR3 in amino acids: CASSQDETGPYNEQFF. CDR3 DNA, as far as it was read: TGCGCCAGCAGCCAAGATGAGACAGGGCCCTACAATGAG. The gene calls are TRBV4-1 and TRBJ2-1; 7 bases line up with TRBD1. The read stops 3 residues short of the end of the CDR3; the missing end is completed from the germline J gene. J lost 2 bases, V lost 0 bases, and 4 bases had no gene match. This CDR3 region has 16 residues. Germline V gene sequence: CDR1 MGHRA, CDR2 YSYEKL.

Concerning this clone itself: The read comes to an end 3 residues before the CDR3 does, leaving the germline J gene to fill in the end. The rearrangement joins TRBV2 to TRBJ1-1; possibly TRBD1 for D (5 bases). The CDR3 has 14 amino acids. Trimming pared 7 bases from V and 1 base from J, leaving 13 bases between. Germline values: CDR1 SNHLY, CDR2 FYNNEI. This chain's CDR3 is CASIFGGGNTEAFF. The part of the CDR3 DNA that was read is TGTGCCAGCATCTTCGGGGGTGGGAACACTGAA.